Presented here are 14 T cell receptor beta chains from one specimen sequenced in a study of T cell responses to AZD1222 COVID-19 vaccine. Only in-frame clones appear in the TCRdb table, and some are missing; sequencing was by immunoSEQ multiplex PCR. The data show 110,000 to 150,000 clones, about 88% seen once. The material was peripheral blood, obtained 28 days after the second AZD1222 dose. Every receptor here comes from an adult who received the AZD1222 COVID-19 vaccine.

V is TRBV6-4 and J is TRBJ2-7; 8 bases are shared with TRBD2. In germline, CDR1 is MRHNA, CDR2 SNTAGT. The CDR3 runs to 16 residues. J was trimmed by 4 bases and V by 1 base; bases with no gene match: 9. The CDR3 DNA sequence: TGTGCCAGCAGTGACTGGTTAGCGGGGCCACAGTACGAGCAGTACTTC. This codes for CASSDWLAGPQYEQYF.

This clone has a single count. The CDR3 DNA follows: TGTGCCAGCAGTAGACAAGTGGGTATGGAAAAACTGTTTTTT. Residues: CASSRQVGMEKLFF. The rearrangement uses TRBV6-5 and TRBJ1-4; D not certain. The CDR3 has 14 amino acids. Trimming took 5 bases from V and 8 from J, leaving 15 bases between them. CDR1 and CDR2 from the germline V gene are MNHEY and SVGAGI.

The gene calls are TRBV5-4 and TRBJ2-1; either TRBD1 or TRBD2 may supply D (6 bases each). Per the germline V gene, CDR1 is SGHNT and CDR2 is YYREEE (reference sequence). The germline V and J ends were trimmed by 2 bases and 1 base, with 10 bases remaining between them. The length of the CDR3 is 15 residues. The CDR3 DNA reads as TGTGCCAGCAGCTTAGGGGGGCAATCCTACAATGAGCAGTTCTTC. Encoded protein: CASSLGGQSYNEQFF.

The V and J genes are TRBV27 and TRBJ1-2; 8 bases are a match to TRBD1. V was clipped by 5 bases and J by 4 bases; unmatched bases: 6. This CDR3 spans 14 amino acids. Per the germline V gene, CDR1 is MNHEY and CDR2 is SMNVEV (reference sequence). This CDR3 is CASSRQGASYGYTF. The CDR3 DNA follows: TGTGCCAGCAGTCGCCAGGGGGCGTCCTATGGCTACACCTTC.

The chain recombines TRBV4-2 with TRBJ2-7; 8 bases are shared with TRBD1. Germline loops: CDR1 LGHNA, CDR2 YNFKEQ. CDR3 length equals 17 residues. Trimming removed 1 base from V and 0 bases from J; junction bases left unmatched: 8. Here the CDR3 reads CASSQASGTGHSYEQYF. CDR3 sequence (DNA): TGTGCCAGCAGCCAAGCCTCCGGGACAGGACACTCCTACGAGCAGTACTTC.

This chain joins TRBV3-1 (or the pseudogene TRBV3-2) and TRBJ2-7; D gene unclear. V was pared by 4 bases and J by 7 bases, with 14 bases between. Germline V lookup: CDR1 LGHDT, CDR2 YNNKEL (reference sequence). This CDR3 comprises 13 residues. The CDR3 here is CASSLPGASEQYF. In DNA, the CDR3 is TGTGCCAGCAGCCTACCGGGTGCTAGTGAGCAGTACTTC.

In its sample, this clone ranks as medium-sized. Other DNA sequences in the same sample also yield this CDR3. The rearrangement links TRBV18 to TRBJ2-1; 10 nucleotides match TRBD2. Germline lookup yields CDR1 KGHSH and CDR2 LQKENI. The CDR3 runs to 15 residues. V gave up 3 bases and J gave up 5 bases; unmatched junction bases: 4. CDR3 in amino acids: CASSPLAGADNEQFF. CDR3 nucleotides: TGTGCCAGCTCACCTCTAGCGGGGGCCGACAATGAGCAGTTCTTC.

The chain links TRBV18 to TRBJ1-2; a weak D match, TRBD1 (6 bases). Per the germline V gene, CDR1 is KGHSH and CDR2 is LQKENI. V lost 1 base and J 10 bases, leaving 16 bases between the germline ends. This CDR3 has 14 amino acids. CDR3 residues: CASSPRDNRGYYTF. CDR3 nucleotides: TGTGCCAGCTCACCACGGGACAATAGGGGTTACTACACCTTC.

This sequence joins TRBV28 and TRBJ1-4, with TRBD1 identical over 9 bases. Trimming at V came to 3 bases and at J to 0 bases, leaving 8 bases not matched to a gene. The CDR3 extends over 18 amino acids. CDR1 and CDR2 from the germline V gene are MDHEN and SYDVKM. CDR3 nucleotides: TGTGCCAGCAGTTTCCCACGGACAGGGGTTACAACTAATGAAAAACTGTTTTTT. As protein: CASSFPRTGVTTNEKLFF. The full variable domain, rest sourced from reference TRBV28 and TRBJ1-4, is DVKVTQSSRYLVKRTGEKVFLECVQDMDHENMFWYRQDPGLGLRLIYFSYDVKMKEKGDIPEGYSVSREKKERFSLILESASTNQTSMYLCASSFPRTGVTTNEKLFFGSGTQLSVL.

The V and J genes are TRBV28 and TRBJ1-1; the D gene is possibly TRBD1 (5 bases). From germline, CDR1 is MDHEN and CDR2 SYDVKM. The CDR3 has 16 amino acids. V gave up 1 base and J gave up 6 bases, with 18 bases separating them. The CDR3 sequence: CASSLSSRGGNSEAFF. The CDR3 bases are TGTGCCAGCAGTTTATCGAGTCGGGGGGGAAACTCTGAAGCTTTCTTT.

This chain joins TRBV11-3 and TRBJ2-5, with 8 bases fitting TRBD1. Germline V gene sequence: CDR1 SGHNT, CDR2 YENEEA. The V gene end was trimmed by 3 bases and the J gene end by 3 bases; junction bases not matched to a gene: 3. This CDR3 has 14 amino acids. CDR3 residues: CASSLGTGKETQYF. The CDR3 nucleotides are TGTGCCAGCAGCTTGGGGACAGGCAAAGAGACCCAGTACTTC.

J is TRBJ2-1 and V is TRBV7-3; TRBD2 matches at 8 bases. Unmatched junction bases numbered 0, after V lost 2 bases and J lost 0 bases. CDR3 length: 15 amino acids. From germline, CDR1 is SGHTA and CDR2 FQGTGA. The CDR3 loop reads CASSLRGGSYNEQFF. DNA of the CDR3: TGTGCCAGCAGCTTACGGGGGGGCTCCTACAATGAGCAGTTCTTC.

The chain couples TRBV2 to TRBJ1-1; 9 bases map to TRBD1. Germline loops: CDR1 SNHLY, CDR2 FYNNEI. The V and J ends lost 5 bases and 1 base, in that order; junction bases with no gene match: 5. CDR3 length equals 15 residues. The CDR3 DNA reads as TGTGCCAGCAGTCGGACAGGGGCAGGGAACACTGAAGCTTTCTTT. Translating gives CASSRTGAGNTEAFF.

The rearrangement uses TRBV19 and TRBJ1-6, with D possibly TRBD1 on 6 matching bases. V was clipped by 3 bases and J by 7 bases, with 13 bases between them. CDR3 size: 15 residues. The germline V gene has CDR1 LNHDA and CDR2 SQIVND (reference sequence). The chain's CDR3 is CASSITIGQNSPLHF. CDR3 bases: TGTGCCAGTAGTATCACGATCGGACAGAATTCACCCCTCCACTTT.